This record concerns one T cell receptor beta chain sequence. Its antigen is currently unknown. PCR primers comprised 60 Vbeta and 13 Jbeta primers. Per the authors' pipeline: About 11 million of the 75 million to 95 million unique TCR beta chains counted in a later analysis were shared. Using immunoSEQ multiplex PCR, the repertoire was profiled, and TCRdb retains in-frame clones only, with some absent. V, J and clone size reflect that table, while D and trimming were determined from the DNA. The repertoire holds 100,000 to 150,000 clones, with around four fifths as singletons. The data derive from a study of cytomegalovirus exposure and HLA in healthy donors. Study conclusions and caveats: Being productive about 90% or about 30% of the time was typical of most TCR beta V segments in an earlier analysis.

The CDR3 has 14 residues. Germline values: CDR1 LNHDA, CDR2 SQIVND (reference sequence). V was pared by 1 base and J by 8 bases, with 4 bases of the junction left unmatched. The chain has TRBV19 and TRBJ1-4, with 7 bases aligning to TRBD1. The clonotype comes from a man between 18 and 29 years old in good health and CMV-seropositive. What was sequenced was PBMCs. CDR3 residues: CASSIGQGGEKLFF. The CDR3 DNA reads as TGTGCCAGTAGTATAGGACAGGGAGGCGAAAAACTGTTTTTT.